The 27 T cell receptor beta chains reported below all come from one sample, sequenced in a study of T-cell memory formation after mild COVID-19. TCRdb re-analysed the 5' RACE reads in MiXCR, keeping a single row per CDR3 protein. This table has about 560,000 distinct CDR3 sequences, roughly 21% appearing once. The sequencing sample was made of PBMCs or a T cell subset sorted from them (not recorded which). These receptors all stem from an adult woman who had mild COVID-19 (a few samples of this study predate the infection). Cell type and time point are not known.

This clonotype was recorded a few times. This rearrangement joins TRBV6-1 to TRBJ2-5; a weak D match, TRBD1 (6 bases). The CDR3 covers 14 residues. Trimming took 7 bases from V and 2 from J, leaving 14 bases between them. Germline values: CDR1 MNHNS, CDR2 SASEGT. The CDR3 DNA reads TGTGCCAGCACCCTAGAGACAGGACAAGAGACCCAGTACTTC. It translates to CASTLETGQETQYF.

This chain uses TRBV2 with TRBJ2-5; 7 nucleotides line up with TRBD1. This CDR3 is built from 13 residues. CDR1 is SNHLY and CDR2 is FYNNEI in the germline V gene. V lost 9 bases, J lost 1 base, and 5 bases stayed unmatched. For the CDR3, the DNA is TGTGCCAGTCGGACAGGTAGCCAAGAGACCCAGTACTTC. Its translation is CASRTGSQETQYF. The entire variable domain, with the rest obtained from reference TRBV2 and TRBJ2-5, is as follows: EPEVTQTPSHQVTQMGQEVILRCVPISNHLYFYWYRQILGQKVEFLVSFYNNEISEKSEIFDDQFSVERPDGSNFTLKIRSTKLEDSAMYFCASRTGSQETQYFGPGTRLLVL.

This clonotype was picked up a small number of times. CDR3: CASSSRAGVGTDTQYF. The CDR3 DNA follows: TGTGCCAGCAGTTCGCGAGCGGGAGTTGGCACAGATACGCAGTATTTT. This chain links TRBV12-3 or TRBV12-4 with TRBJ2-3; 8 bases fit TRBD2. The CDR3 extends over 16 amino acids. V shed 4 bases, J shed 1 base, and the junction held 7 bases outside the gene matches.

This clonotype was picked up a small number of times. The CDR3 protein is CASSQTRTGPYNEQFF. The CDR3 nucleotides are TGCGCCAGCAGTCAAACGAGGACAGGGCCTTACAATGAGCAGTTCTTC. V usage is TRBV23-1 and J usage is TRBJ2-1, with 8 bases that match TRBD1. TRBV23-1 qualifies as an ORF whose function is uncertain. V lost 2 bases and J lost 4; bases outside the gene matches: 7. There are 16 residues in the CDR3.

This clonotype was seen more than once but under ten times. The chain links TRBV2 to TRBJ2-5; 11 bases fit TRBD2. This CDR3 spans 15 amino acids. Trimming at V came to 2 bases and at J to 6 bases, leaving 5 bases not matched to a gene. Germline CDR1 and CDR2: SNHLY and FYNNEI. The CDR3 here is CASSEISGGAKTQYF. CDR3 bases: TGTGCCAGCAGTGAAATTAGCGGGGGGGCGAAGACCCAGTACTTC. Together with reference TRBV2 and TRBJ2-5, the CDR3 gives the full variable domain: EPEVTQTPSHQVTQMGQEVILRCVPISNHLYFYWYRQILGQKVEFLVSFYNNEISEKSEIFDDQFSVERPDGSNFTLKIRSTKLEDSAMYFCASSEISGGAKTQYFGPGTRLLVL.

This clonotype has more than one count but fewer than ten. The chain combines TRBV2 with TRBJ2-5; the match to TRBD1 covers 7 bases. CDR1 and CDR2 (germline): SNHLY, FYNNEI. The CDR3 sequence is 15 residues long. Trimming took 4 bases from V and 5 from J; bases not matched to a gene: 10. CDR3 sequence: CASSVWRQGGETQYF. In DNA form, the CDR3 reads TGTGCCAGCAGTGTGTGGAGACAGGGTGGGGAGACCCAGTACTTC.

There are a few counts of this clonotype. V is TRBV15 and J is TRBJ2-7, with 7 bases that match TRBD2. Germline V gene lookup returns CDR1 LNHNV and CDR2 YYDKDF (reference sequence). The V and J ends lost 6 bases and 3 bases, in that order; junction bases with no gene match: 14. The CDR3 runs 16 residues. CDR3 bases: TGTGCCACCAGTAGCACGTGGGGGAGGGGTCACTACGAGCAGTACTTC. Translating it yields CATSSTWGRGHYEQYF.

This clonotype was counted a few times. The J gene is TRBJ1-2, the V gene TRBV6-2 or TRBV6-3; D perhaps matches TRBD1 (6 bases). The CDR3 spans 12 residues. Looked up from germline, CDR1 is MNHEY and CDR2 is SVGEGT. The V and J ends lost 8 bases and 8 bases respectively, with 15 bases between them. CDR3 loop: CASYKGQLGYTF. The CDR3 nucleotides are TGTGCCAGCTATAAAGGACAGTTGGGCTACACCTTC.

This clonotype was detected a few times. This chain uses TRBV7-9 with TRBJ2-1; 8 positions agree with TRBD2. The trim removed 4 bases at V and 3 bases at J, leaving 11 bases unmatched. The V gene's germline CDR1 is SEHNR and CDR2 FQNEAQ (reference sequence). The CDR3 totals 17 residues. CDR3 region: CASSSPSRAGGYNEQFF. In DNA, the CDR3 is TGTGCCAGCAGCTCCCCCTCTAGGGCGGGAGGCTACAATGAGCAGTTCTTC.

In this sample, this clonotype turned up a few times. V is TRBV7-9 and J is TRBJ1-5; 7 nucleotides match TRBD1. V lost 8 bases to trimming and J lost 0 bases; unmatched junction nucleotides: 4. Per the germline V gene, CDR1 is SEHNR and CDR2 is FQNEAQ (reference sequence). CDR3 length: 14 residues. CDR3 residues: CASGDSYSNQPQHF. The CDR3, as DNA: TGTGCCAGCGGGGACAGCTATAGCAATCAGCCCCAGCATTTT.

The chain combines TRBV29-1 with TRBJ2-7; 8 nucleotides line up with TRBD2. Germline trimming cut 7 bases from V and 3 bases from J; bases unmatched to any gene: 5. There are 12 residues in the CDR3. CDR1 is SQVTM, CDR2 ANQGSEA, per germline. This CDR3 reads CSAHGGGYEQYF. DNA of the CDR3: TGCAGCGCACACGGGGGGGGCTACGAGCAGTACTTC.

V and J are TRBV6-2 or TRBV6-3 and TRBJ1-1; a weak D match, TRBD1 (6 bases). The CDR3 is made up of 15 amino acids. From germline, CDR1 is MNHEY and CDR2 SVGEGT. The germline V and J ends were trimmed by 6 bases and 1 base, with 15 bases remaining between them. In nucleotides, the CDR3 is TGTGCCAGCAGCGACACAGGACAGCCGAACACTGAAGCTTTCTTT. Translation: CASSDTGQPNTEAFF.

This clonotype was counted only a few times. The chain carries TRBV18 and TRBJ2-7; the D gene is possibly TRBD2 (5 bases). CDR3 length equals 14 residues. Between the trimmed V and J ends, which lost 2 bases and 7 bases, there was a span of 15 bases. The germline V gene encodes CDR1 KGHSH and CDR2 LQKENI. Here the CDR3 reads CASSPGVARREQYF. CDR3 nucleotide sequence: TGTGCCAGCTCACCAGGGGTAGCGAGAAGGGAGCAGTACTTC. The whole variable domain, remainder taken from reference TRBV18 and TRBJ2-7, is NAGVMQNPRHLVRRRGQEARLRCSPMKGHSHVYWYRQLPEEGLKFMVYLQKENIIDESGMPKERFSAEFPKEGPSILRIQQVVRGDSAAYFCASSPGVARREQYFGPGTRLTVT.

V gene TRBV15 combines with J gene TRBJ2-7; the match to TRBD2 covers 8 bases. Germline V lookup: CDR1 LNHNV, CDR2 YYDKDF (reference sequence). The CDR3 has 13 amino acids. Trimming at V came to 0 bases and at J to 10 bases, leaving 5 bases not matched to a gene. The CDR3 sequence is CATSRDTGGRQYF. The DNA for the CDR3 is TGTGCCACCAGCAGAGATACGGGGGGGCGTCAGTACTTC.

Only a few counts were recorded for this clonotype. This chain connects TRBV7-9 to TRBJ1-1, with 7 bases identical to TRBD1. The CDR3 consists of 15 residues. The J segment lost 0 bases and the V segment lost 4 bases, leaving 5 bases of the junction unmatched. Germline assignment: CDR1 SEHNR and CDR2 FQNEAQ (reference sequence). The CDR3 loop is CASSSRQGMNTEAFF. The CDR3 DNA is TGTGCCAGCAGCTCCAGACAGGGCATGAACACTGAAGCTTTCTTT.

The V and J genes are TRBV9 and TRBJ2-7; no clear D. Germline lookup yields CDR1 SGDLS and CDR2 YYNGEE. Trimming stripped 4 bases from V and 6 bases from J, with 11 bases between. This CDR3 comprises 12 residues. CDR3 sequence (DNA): TGTGCCAGCAGCCCATCAGAATTCGAGCAGTACTTC. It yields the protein CASSPSEFEQYF.

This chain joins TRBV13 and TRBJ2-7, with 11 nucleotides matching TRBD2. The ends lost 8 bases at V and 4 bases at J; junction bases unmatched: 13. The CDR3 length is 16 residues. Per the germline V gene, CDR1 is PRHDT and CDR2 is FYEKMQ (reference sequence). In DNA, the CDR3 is TGTGCCAGCCGAGGTCTGCTAGCGGGAGGTGGGTACGAGCAGTACTTC. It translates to CASRGLLAGGGYEQYF.

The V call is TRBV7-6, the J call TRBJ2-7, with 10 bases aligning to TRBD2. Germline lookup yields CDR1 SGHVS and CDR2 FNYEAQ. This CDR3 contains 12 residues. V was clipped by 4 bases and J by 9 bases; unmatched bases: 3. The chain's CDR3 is CASSSRTSGQYF. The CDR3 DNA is TGTGCCAGCAGCTCCCGGACTAGCGGGCAGTACTTC.

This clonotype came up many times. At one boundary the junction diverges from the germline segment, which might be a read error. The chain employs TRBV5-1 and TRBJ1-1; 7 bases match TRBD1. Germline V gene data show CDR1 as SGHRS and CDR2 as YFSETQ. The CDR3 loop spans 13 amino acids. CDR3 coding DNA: TGTGCCAGCTCACGACAGGGGAACACTGAAGCTTTCTTT. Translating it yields CASSRQGNTEAFF. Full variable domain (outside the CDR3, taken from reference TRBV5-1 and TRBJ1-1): KAGVTQTPRYLIKTRGQQVTLSCSPISGHRSVSWYQQTPGQGLQFLFEYFSETQRNKGNFPGRFSGRQFSNSRSEMNVSTLELGDSALYLCASSRQGNTEAFFGQGTRLTVV.

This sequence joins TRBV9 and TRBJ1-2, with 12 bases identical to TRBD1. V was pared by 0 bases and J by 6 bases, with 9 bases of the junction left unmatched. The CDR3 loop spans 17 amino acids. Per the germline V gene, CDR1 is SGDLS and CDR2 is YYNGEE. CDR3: CASSVEMWDRGLDGYTF. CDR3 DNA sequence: TGTGCCAGCAGCGTAGAGATGTGGGACAGGGGGCTGGATGGCTACACCTTC.

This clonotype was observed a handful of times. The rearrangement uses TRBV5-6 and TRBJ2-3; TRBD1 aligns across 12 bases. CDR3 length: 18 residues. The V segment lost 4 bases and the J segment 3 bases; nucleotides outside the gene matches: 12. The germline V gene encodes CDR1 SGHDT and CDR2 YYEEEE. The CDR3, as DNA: TGTGCCAGCAGCGCAGCCGGGACAGGGGGCGAGTGGACAGATACGCAGTATTTT. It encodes CASSAAGTGGEWTDTQYF.

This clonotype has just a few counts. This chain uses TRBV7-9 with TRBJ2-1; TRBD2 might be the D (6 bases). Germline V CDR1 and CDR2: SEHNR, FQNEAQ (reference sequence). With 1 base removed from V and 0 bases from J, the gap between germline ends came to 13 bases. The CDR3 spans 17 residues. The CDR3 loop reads CASSLGHGRSSYNEQFF. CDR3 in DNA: TGTGCCAGCAGCTTAGGACATGGGAGGAGCTCCTACAATGAGCAGTTCTTC.

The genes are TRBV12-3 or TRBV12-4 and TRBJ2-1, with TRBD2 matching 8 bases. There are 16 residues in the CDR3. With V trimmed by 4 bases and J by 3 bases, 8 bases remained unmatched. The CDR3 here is CASSSFTGGNYNEQFF. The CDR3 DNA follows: TGTGCCAGCAGTTCCTTTACGGGGGGGAACTACAATGAGCAGTTCTTC.

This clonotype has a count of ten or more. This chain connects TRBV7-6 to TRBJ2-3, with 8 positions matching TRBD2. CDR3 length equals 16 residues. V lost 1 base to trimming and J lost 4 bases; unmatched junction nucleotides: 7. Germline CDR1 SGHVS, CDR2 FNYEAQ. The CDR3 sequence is CASSLESGGASDTQYF. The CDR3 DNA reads TGTGCCAGCAGCTTAGAGTCGGGGGGGGCCTCAGATACGCAGTATTTT.

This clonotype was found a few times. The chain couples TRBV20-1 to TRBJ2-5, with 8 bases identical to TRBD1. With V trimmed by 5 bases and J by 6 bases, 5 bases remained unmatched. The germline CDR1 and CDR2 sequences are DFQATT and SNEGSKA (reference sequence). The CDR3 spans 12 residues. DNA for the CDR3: TGCAGTGCTCCTGGGACAGGTCAGACCCAGTACTTC. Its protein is CSAPGTGQTQYF.

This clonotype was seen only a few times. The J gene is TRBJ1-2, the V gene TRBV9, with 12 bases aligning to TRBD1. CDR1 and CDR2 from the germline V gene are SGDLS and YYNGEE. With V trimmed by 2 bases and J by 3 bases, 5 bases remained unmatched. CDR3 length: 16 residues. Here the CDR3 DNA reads TGTGCCAGCAGCGTGGGGACAGGGGGCGCCCACTATGGCTACACCTTC. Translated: CASSVGTGGAHYGYTF.

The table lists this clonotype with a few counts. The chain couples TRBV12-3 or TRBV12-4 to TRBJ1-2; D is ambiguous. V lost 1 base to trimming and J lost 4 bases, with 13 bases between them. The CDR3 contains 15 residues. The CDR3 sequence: CASSLEAVSIYGYTF. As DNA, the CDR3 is TGTGCCAGCAGTTTAGAAGCGGTTTCGATCTATGGCTACACCTTC.